The 25 T cell receptor beta chains reported below all come from one sample, sequenced in a study of blood T cell repertoires in COVID-19. Sequencing used immunoSEQ multiplex PCR; TCRdb keeps in-frame clones, though not all of them. The table records about 50,000 clones, more than 80% of them present only once. The specimen sequenced was peripheral blood. The source is a man between 60 and 75 years old with acute or convalescent COVID-19.

The gene calls are TRBV18 and TRBJ1-1, with no clear D. Germline CDR1 and CDR2: KGHSH and LQKENI. This CDR3 has 16 amino acids. V lost 6 bases and J 0 bases, leaving 17 bases between the germline ends. The CDR3 sequence is CASSRGGPTMNTEAFF. CDR3 nucleotide sequence: TGTGCCAGCTCCCGCGGAGGTCCAACCATGAACACTGAAGCTTTCTTT.

The chain employs TRBV18 and TRBJ2-1; the D is unclear. The CDR3 totals 14 residues. CDR1 and CDR2 (germline): KGHSH, LQKENI. The V gene lost 0 bases and the J gene lost 7 bases, with 10 bases spanning the gap. CDR3 nucleotide sequence: TGTGCCAGCTCACCACCGTCTGGCGGAAATGAGCAGTTCTTC. The encoded protein is CASSPPSGGNEQFF.

V gene TRBV19 combines with J gene TRBJ2-7; the D gene is possibly TRBD1 (5 bases). This CDR3 comprises 15 residues. Germline V CDR1 and CDR2: LNHDA, SQIVND (reference sequence). V was trimmed by 3 bases and J by 0 bases, leaving 12 bases between them. CDR3 amino acids: CASSMTAGHSYEQYF. The CDR3 nucleotides read TGTGCCAGTAGTATGACGGCAGGGCACTCCTACGAGCAGTACTTC.

This clone was seen just once. J is TRBJ1-5 and V is TRBV28; 8 bases map to TRBD1. V trimming: 5 bases; J trimming: 5 bases; junction bases outside the gene matches: 5. The CDR3 sequence is 14 residues long. Germline CDR1 and CDR2: MDHEN and SYDVKM. DNA for the CDR3: TGTGCCAGCAGTCTCCGGACAGGGTATCAGCCCCAGCATTTT. Its translation: CASSLRTGYQPQHF. Variable domain in full (rest from reference TRBV28 and TRBJ1-5): DVKVTQSSRYLVKRTGEKVFLECVQDMDHENMFWYRQDPGLGLRLIYFSYDVKMKEKGDIPEGYSVSREKKERFSLILESASTNQTSMYLCASSLRTGYQPQHFGDGTRLSIL.

The chain combines TRBV7-8 with TRBJ1-2, with 11 bases fitting TRBD1. The trim removed 6 bases at V and 4 bases at J, leaving 4 bases unmatched. The CDR3 loop spans 14 amino acids. Germline V gene data show CDR1 as SGHVS and CDR2 as FQNEAQ. The CDR3 protein is CASRSGTGGYGYTF. The CDR3 DNA follows: TGTGCCAGCAGATCCGGGACAGGGGGCTATGGCTACACCTTC.

This sequence joins TRBV5-1 and TRBJ1-4; TRBD1 aligns across 7 bases. J lost 0 bases, V lost 2 bases, and 4 bases had no gene match. CDR1 SGHRS and CDR2 YFSETQ come from the germline V gene. CDR3 size: 16 residues. The CDR3 loop is CASSFTGAATNEKLFF. CDR3 nucleotides: TGCGCCAGCAGCTTTACAGGGGCTGCAACTAATGAAAAACTGTTTTTT.

J is TRBJ2-7 and V is TRBV18; 8 bases fit TRBD2. Germline-derived CDR1 and CDR2 are KGHSH and LQKENI. CDR3 length: 14 amino acids. The junction had 6 bases not matched to a gene; V was cut back by 3 bases and J by 5 bases. DNA of the CDR3: TGTGCCAGCTCACCGGGACTAGTGTCGGACGAGCAGTACTTC. As protein: CASSPGLVSDEQYF.

The chain is built from TRBV11-2 and TRBJ2-7; D possibly corresponds to TRBD2 (6 bases). Trimming pared 1 base from V and 4 bases from J, leaving 20 bases between. CDR1 is SGHAT and CDR2 is FQNNGV in the germline V gene. The CDR3 consists of 17 residues. The CDR3 loop reads CASSLGGYGRINYEQYF. The CDR3, as DNA: TGTGCCAGCAGCTTAGGGGGGTACGGGAGAATCAATTACGAGCAGTACTTC. Drawing the rest from reference TRBV11-2 and TRBJ2-7, the complete variable domain is EAGVAQSPRYKIIEKRQSVAFWCNPISGHATLYWYQQILGQGPKLLIQFQNNGVVDDSQLPKDRFSAERLKGVDSTLKIQPAKLEDSAVYLCASSLGGYGRINYEQYFGPGTRLTVT.

The chain is built from TRBV2 and TRBJ2-3; weak D call: TRBD2 (5 bases). CDR1 is SNHLY, CDR2 FYNNEI, per germline. The CDR3 has 14 residues. Trimming removed 6 bases from V and 0 bases from J, with 10 bases in between. CDR3 region: CASRWTGSTDTQYF. CDR3 nucleotide sequence: TGTGCCAGCAGATGGACTGGCAGCACAGATACGCAGTATTTT.

The chain has TRBV27 and TRBJ2-1; a weak D match, TRBD2 (6 bases). CDR1 MNHEY and CDR2 SMNVEV come from the germline V gene (reference sequence). V was clipped by 3 bases and J by 2 bases, with 14 bases between them. The CDR3 has 16 residues. CDR3 protein: CASSFPGASTYNEQFF. The CDR3 DNA sequence: TGTGCCAGCAGTTTTCCGGGAGCTAGTACCTACAATGAGCAGTTCTTC.

The CDR3 nucleotides read TGCGCCAGCAGCCCCGCGGGCGGGAGGGATGAGCAGTTCTTC. It codes for CASSPAGGRDEQFF. The chain is built from TRBV5-1 and TRBJ2-1; TRBD2 agrees at 9 bases. This CDR3 region has 14 residues. The V and J ends lost 4 bases and 8 bases, in that order; junction bases with no gene match: 7. Germline CDR1 SGHRS, CDR2 YFSETQ.

The V and J genes are TRBV28 and TRBJ2-5; 14 bases agree with TRBD2. The junction had 6 bases not matched to a gene; V was cut back by 6 bases and J by 6 bases. Germline CDR1 MDHEN, CDR2 SYDVKM. The CDR3 length is 15 residues. Here the CDR3 DNA reads TGTGCCAGCAGGCCGGGACTAGCGGGAGTAAAGACCCAGTACTTC. Protein product: CASRPGLAGVKTQYF.

V usage is TRBV18 and J usage is TRBJ2-3; 9 bases line up with TRBD1. The CDR3 spans 16 residues. Germline V lookup: CDR1 KGHSH, CDR2 LQKENI. V lost 6 bases, J lost 4 bases, and 11 bases stayed unmatched. Here the CDR3 DNA reads TGTGCCAGCTCCCCGGGACAGGGCTTAAGGGCAGATACGCAGTATTTT. This translates into CASSPGQGLRADTQYF.

The genes are TRBV5-1 and TRBJ2-5; unclear D gene. CDR3 size: 13 residues. Germline V gene data show CDR1 as SGHRS and CDR2 as YFSETQ. V lost 6 bases and J lost 1, with 10 bases in between. The CDR3 DNA reads TGCGCCAGCAACCCTGAGCCCCAAGAGACCCAGTACTTC. Amino acids: CASNPEPQETQYF.

CDR3 amino acids: CATRGGNPGNTIYF. The CDR3 DNA is TGTGCCACCCGAGGGGGTAATCCTGGAAACACCATATATTTT. V and J are TRBV19 and TRBJ1-3, with a possible D match to TRBD1 (6 bases). This CDR3 is built from 14 residues. CDR1 LNHDA and CDR2 SQIVND come from the germline V gene (reference sequence). V was cut by 10 bases and J by 2 bases, with 15 bases left in between.

The J gene is TRBJ2-7, the V gene TRBV13, with 9 bases aligning to TRBD2. J gave up 5 bases and V 0 bases, and 8 bases lay outside the gene matches. The CDR3 has 16 amino acids. The V gene's germline CDR1 is PRHDT and CDR2 FYEKMQ (reference sequence). In nucleotides, the CDR3 is TGTGCCAGCAGCTTAGGCCGCGGTAGCGGGAGCCACGAGCAGTACTTC. Protein product: CASSLGRGSGSHEQYF.

The chain recombines TRBV19 with TRBJ2-4, with 9 bases aligning to TRBD2. From germline, CDR1 is LNHDA and CDR2 SQIVND (reference sequence). The CDR3 extends over 15 amino acids. The junction had 0 bases not matched to a gene; V was cut back by 3 bases and J by 0 bases. As DNA, the CDR3 is TGTGCCAGTAGTATGACTAGCGGAGCCAAAAACATTCAGTACTTC. Translating gives CASSMTSGAKNIQYF.

The chain recombines TRBV20-1 with TRBJ1-5, with 11 bases that match TRBD1. Trimming at V came to 3 bases and at J to 16 bases, leaving 8 bases not matched to a gene. Germline CDR1 reads DFQATT; CDR2 reads SNEGSKA (reference sequence). The CDR3 sequence is 12 residues long. The CDR3 nucleotides read TGCAGTGCTAGTTATTCGGACAGGGGGCAACATTTT. This sequence encodes CSASYSDRGQHF.

The sample holds one count of this clone. The V gene is TRBV24-1, the J gene TRBJ1-3; D remains ambiguous. The CDR3 sequence is 15 residues long. V lost 4 bases and J lost 0, with 9 bases in between. CDR1 and CDR2 from the germline V gene are KGHDR and SFDVKD. This CDR3 reads CATSERVPSGNTIYF. CDR3 in DNA: TGTGCCACCAGTGAGCGGGTCCCCTCTGGAAACACCATATATTTT.

This clone was found once. The chain has TRBV5-1 and TRBJ2-2; TRBD2 matches at 10 bases. CDR1 is SGHRS and CDR2 is YFSETQ in the germline V gene. CDR3 length: 18 amino acids. V lost 4 bases and J lost 4; bases outside the gene matches: 13. CDR3 DNA sequence: TGCGCCAGCAGCCCTGGGATAGCGGGAGGTTTCGTCACCGGGGAGCTGTTTTTT. The encoded protein is CASSPGIAGGFVTGELFF.

This rearrangement joins TRBV16 to TRBJ2-7; 8 nucleotides align to TRBD1. V was pared by 4 bases and J by 2 bases, with 10 bases of the junction left unmatched. Germline CDR1 is KGHSY and CDR2 is FQNENV. The CDR3 loop spans 16 amino acids. DNA of the CDR3: TGTGCCAGCAGCCGGGACAGGCCCCCGCACCCCTACGAGCAGTACTTC. As protein: CASSRDRPPHPYEQYF.

This clone is deemed medium-sized. V and J are TRBV27 and TRBJ2-5; D is unresolved. CDR3 length equals 14 residues. V was pared by 4 bases and J by 2 bases, with 11 bases between. The V gene's germline CDR1 is MNHEY and CDR2 SMNVEV (reference sequence). The CDR3 coding sequence is TGTGCCAGCAGTTCCTATAGCCCACAAGAGACCCAGTACTTC. This translates into CASSSYSPQETQYF.

The rearrangement uses TRBV28 and TRBJ1-6, with unresolved D. Per germline, CDR1 MDHEN and CDR2 SYDVKM. This CDR3 has 16 amino acids. Trimming took off 5 bases at V and 7 bases at J, with 18 bases between the two ends. CDR3 nucleotides: TGTGCCAGCAGTCCCCCCCGGGTTGGCTTGAATTCACCCCTCCACTTT. This sequence encodes CASSPPRVGLNSPLHF.

The chain couples TRBV7-8 to TRBJ2-5; tentative D call: TRBD2 (6 bases). The CDR3 loop spans 16 amino acids. The V gene lost 0 bases and the J gene lost 2 bases, with 13 bases spanning the gap. Germline lookup yields CDR1 SGHVS and CDR2 FQNEAQ. For the CDR3, the DNA is TGTGCCAGCAGCTTAGCGCTAACGCTAGCGCAAGAGACCCAGTACTTC. Protein: CASSLALTLAQETQYF.

The V call is TRBV19, the J call TRBJ1-5, with 12 bases identical to TRBD1. This CDR3 region has 14 residues. The V gene end was trimmed by 5 bases and the J gene end by 7 bases; junction bases not matched to a gene: 3. Germline V gives CDR1 LNHDA, CDR2 SQIVND (reference sequence). CDR3 in DNA: TGTGCCAGTAGTGGGACAGGGGGCCCCCAGCCCCAGCATTTT. Translating gives CASSGTGGPQPQHF.